This T cell receptor (beta chain) originates from a study of blood T cell repertoires in COVID-19. Turning to the study itself: Spain, Italy and the United States supplied samples that represented acute and convalescent COVID-19.

TCRdb's table, derived via immunoSEQ multiplex PCR, lists solely in-frame clones and lacks some. This sample has about 260,000 clones, with just under 90% found just once. V lost 4 bases to trimming and J lost 4 bases; unmatched junction nucleotides: 5. The CDR3 is made up of 16 amino acids. Germline CDR1 reads KGHDR; CDR2 reads SFDVKD. The sequence came from a woman aged 35 to 49 with acute or convalescent COVID-19. Sequences were obtained from peripheral blood. This chain joins TRBV24-1 and TRBJ2-5; 13 bases are shared with TRBD2. The CDR3 DNA reads TGTGCCACCAGTGACCTTCGGACTAGCGGGGGAGAGACCCAGTACTTC. Translation gives CATSDLRTSGGETQYF.